The clone carrying this T cell receptor beta chain has a count of ten or more. No antigen is known for it. V was cut by 8 bases and J by 4 bases, with 15 bases left in between. CDR3 length equals 13 residues. TCRdb passed the RT-PCR reads through MiXCR, listing each CDR3 protein once. The table lists about 240,000 distinct CDR3 sequences, 9.5% to 15% of them singletons. This specimen belongs to a study of response to subunit inactivated influenza vaccine. Study conclusions and caveats: The authors suggested that few new T cells are recruited per seasonal influenza vaccination.

The rearrangement links TRBV12-3 or TRBV12-4 to TRBJ2-7, with D maybe TRBD2 (6 bases). This receptor was identified in a middle-aged man who received an inactivated influenza vaccine. The starting material was non-naive T cells sorted from PBMCs, obtained 14 to 15 days before vaccination. The CDR3 here is CASSGLESYEQYF. CDR3 bases: TGTGCCAGCTCGGGACTGGAGAGTTACGAGCAGTACTTC.